This T cell receptor beta chain derives from a study of CD8 T cells in ankylosing spondylitis (dated by TCRdb to the late 2010s). Regarding the study in general: The study set out to find disease-linked TCR variants by profiling T cell receptor beta repertoires in ankylosing spondylitis patients and healthy donors. Samples of peripheral blood were taken, and for ankylosing spondylitis patients, synovial fluid was collected as well. In total, the full study cohort was made up of roughly 100 healthy donors and roughly 27 ankylosing spondylitis patients. What the study reported, not specific to this receptor: Some of the motif variants had been reported before in the synovial fluid and blood of reactive arthritis patients, a finding that suggests common disease-initiation mechanisms. The disease-linked clones were reported to be significantly enriched in matched synovial fluid samples from ankylosing spondylitis patients. A TCR beta motif of several highly homologous amino acid variants appeared characteristic of blood from ankylosing spondylitis patients. In peripheral blood, the disease-linked clones were found at relatively low frequencies and had a CD8+ phenotype.

Sequenced on an Illumina HiSeq 2500. Quantitative 5'-RACE with molecular barcodes was used to prepare TCR beta libraries. The authors processed their data as follows. Disease-linked TCR variants were identified with a new computational method built on a probabilistic model of VDJ rearrangement. In TCRdb, the public reads were trimmed at Q25 with fastp and aligned with MiXCR, with productive beta chains retained. CDR3 protein sequences are deduplicated, and each keeps its most common genes and DNA. Here the V and J calls rest on TCRdb's processing, not on the authors' analysis. This sample comprises hundreds of thousands of distinct CDR3 sequences, about an eighth of them detected only once. Less than 0.65% of the sample comes from the top ten. CDR1 and CDR2 were assigned from the germline V gene (reference sequence) as SGHAT and FQDESV. The CDR3 holds 14 amino acids from the cysteine to the phenylalanine. CDR3 DNA only is kept here, 42 bases in frame from base 1. The V and J ends are trimmed by 5 bases and 2 bases, leaving 13 bases between them.

Notes on this clonotype: Its antigen target is currently unknown. Per-base qualities were not stored, and no clone one base away is much larger.

The sample consisted of blood, either unsorted or a sorted T cell fraction (not recorded which). This sequence originates from a male donor with ankylosing spondylitis. Rearrangement joined TRBV11-1 to TRBJ2-7; matching of 6 bases hints at TRBD1 as the D gene. The CDR3 reads CASSRLEGAYEQYF. The nucleotide sequence is given as TGTGCCAGCAGCCGCTTAGAGGGGGCCTACGAGCAGTACTTC.